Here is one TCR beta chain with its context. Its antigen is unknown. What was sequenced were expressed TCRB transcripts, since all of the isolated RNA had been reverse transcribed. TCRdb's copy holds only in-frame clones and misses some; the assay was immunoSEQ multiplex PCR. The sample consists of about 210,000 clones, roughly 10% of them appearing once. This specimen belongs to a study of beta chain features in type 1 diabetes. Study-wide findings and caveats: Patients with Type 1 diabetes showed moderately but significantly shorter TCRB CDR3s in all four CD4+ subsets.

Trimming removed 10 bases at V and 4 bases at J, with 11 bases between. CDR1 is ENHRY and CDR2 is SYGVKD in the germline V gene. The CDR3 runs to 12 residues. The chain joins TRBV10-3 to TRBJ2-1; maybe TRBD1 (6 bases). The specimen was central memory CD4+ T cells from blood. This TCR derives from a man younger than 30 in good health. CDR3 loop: CASRTEYNEQFF. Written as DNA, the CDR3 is TGTGCCAGCAGGACAGAGTACAATGAGCAGTTCTTC.